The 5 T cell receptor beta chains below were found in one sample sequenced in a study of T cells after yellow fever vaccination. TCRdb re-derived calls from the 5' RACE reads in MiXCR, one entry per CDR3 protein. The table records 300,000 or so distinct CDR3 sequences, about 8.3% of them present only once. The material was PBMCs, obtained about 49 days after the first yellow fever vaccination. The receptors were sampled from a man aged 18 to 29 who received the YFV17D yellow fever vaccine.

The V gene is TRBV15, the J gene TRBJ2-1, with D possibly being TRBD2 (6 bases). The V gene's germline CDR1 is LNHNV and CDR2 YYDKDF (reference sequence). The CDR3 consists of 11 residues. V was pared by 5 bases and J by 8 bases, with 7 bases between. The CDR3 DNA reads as TGTGCCACCAGCGGAGGGGATGAGCAGTTCTTC. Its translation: CATSGGDEQFF.

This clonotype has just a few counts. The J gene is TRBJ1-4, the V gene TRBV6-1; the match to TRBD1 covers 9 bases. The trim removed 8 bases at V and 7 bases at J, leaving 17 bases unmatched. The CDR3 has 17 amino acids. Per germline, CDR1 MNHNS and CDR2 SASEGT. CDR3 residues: CASSPFLNGQGSEKLFF. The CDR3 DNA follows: TGTGCCAGCTCCCCTTTCCTTAATGGACAGGGGAGTGAAAAACTGTTTTTT.

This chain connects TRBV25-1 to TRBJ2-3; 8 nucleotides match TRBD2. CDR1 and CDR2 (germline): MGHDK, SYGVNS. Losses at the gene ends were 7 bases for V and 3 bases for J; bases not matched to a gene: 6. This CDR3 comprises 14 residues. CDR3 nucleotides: TGTGCCAGCACCCCAGCGGGGGTTACAGATACGCAGTATTTT. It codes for CASTPAGVTDTQYF.

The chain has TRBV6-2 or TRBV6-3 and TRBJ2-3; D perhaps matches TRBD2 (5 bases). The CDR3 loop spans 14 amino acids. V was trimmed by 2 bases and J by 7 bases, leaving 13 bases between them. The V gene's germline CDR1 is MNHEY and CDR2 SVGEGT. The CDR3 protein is CASSYPGLPNTQYF. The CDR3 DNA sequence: TGTGCCAGCAGTTACCCAGGACTCCCCAATACGCAGTATTTT.

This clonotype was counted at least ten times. The CDR3 loop reads CASSLVEWGGTDTQYF. Written as DNA, the CDR3 is TGCGCCAGCAGCTTGGTTGAGTGGGGAGGCACAGATACGCAGTATTTT. The chain combines TRBV5-1 with TRBJ2-3, with TRBD2 as a possible D gene (5 bases). The CDR3 has 16 residues. CDR1 SGHRS and CDR2 YFSETQ come from the germline V gene. V lost 0 bases and J 1 base, leaving 12 bases between the germline ends.